Following are 17 T cell receptor beta chains from one sample sequenced in a study of T-cell memory formation after mild COVID-19 (dated by TCRdb to the early 2020s). The method was 5' RACE. The instrument given in TCRdb is Illumina NovaSeq 6000. In-frame beta chains were kept once TCRdb had trimmed the public reads at Q25 with fastp and called clones with MiXCR. Every CDR3 protein is listed once, alongside the most common genes and DNA of its rows. In all, the sample holds roughly 80,000 distinct CDR3 sequences, and around 25% of those were seen once. Around 40% of the sample rests with the top ten. Sequenced material: PBMCs or a T cell subset sorted from them (not recorded which). The receptors were sampled from a man aged 18 to 29 who had mild COVID-19 (a few samples of this study predate the infection). The sample titles of this study are shuffled in the database, so cell type and time point are left out; the donor was told from shared clones.

This clonotype has only a few counts. J is TRBJ2-7 and V is TRBV12-3 or TRBV12-4; TRBD1 agrees at 9 bases. With 3 bases clipped from V and 6 bases from J, the junction kept 6 bases outside the gene matches. CDR3 length: 14 amino acids. CDR3 nucleotides: TGTGCCAGCAGTTTGGGGACAGGGTATGGCGAGCAGTACGTC. It translates to CASSLGTGYGEQYV.

The chain uses TRBV3-1 and TRBJ2-1; TRBD2 is a possible D gene (5 bases). Trimming cost V 9 bases and J 1 base, with 10 bases left between them. The CDR3 sequence is 13 residues long. Germline V gene data show CDR1 as LGHDT and CDR2 as YNNKEL (reference sequence). CDR3 sequence: CASTRRSYNEQFF. The CDR3 coding sequence is TGTGCCAGTACCCGGAGGTCCTACAATGAGCAGTTCTTC.

This clonotype was recorded a few times. The gene calls are TRBV12-3 or TRBV12-4 and TRBJ2-1; D is unresolved. CDR3 length equals 13 residues. With 6 bases removed from V and 3 bases from J, the gap between germline ends came to 9 bases. Written as DNA, the CDR3 is TGTGCCAGCAGCGCCCCGGACTACAATGAGCAGTTCTTC. Amino acids: CASSAPDYNEQFF.

CDR3 sequence: CASSLGGGHWNTEAFF. The DNA for the CDR3 is TGTGCCAGCAGTTTAGGGGGGGGACATTGGAACACTGAAGCTTTCTTT. The chain links TRBV12-3 or TRBV12-4 to TRBJ1-1; maybe TRBD1 (6 bases). This CDR3 spans 16 amino acids. V was cut by 1 base and J by 1 base, with 13 bases left in between.

The V and J genes are TRBV7-9 and TRBJ1-2; no clear D gene. V was shortened by 5 bases and J by 3 bases, with 10 bases between the two germline ends. Germline CDR1 reads SEHNR; CDR2 reads FQNEAQ (reference sequence). The CDR3 loop spans 13 amino acids. CDR3: CASSGTEYYGYTF. The CDR3 nucleotides read TGTGCCAGCAGCGGAACCGAATACTATGGCTACACCTTC.

The chain uses TRBV4-3 and TRBJ2-3; D is ambiguous. V was clipped by 1 base and J by 1 base, with 12 bases between them. The CDR3 runs to 16 residues. Germline V gene sequence: CDR1 LGHNA, CDR2 YSLEER. The CDR3 loop is CASSQGIIVGTDTQYF. Here the CDR3 DNA reads TGCGCCAGCAGCCAAGGGATCATAGTTGGCACAGATACGCAGTATTTT.

This clonotype was observed a few times. In DNA form, the CDR3 reads TGCAGTGCCCGGGGGGCCCTTTCCACTAGCACAGATACGCAGTATTTT. Translation: CSARGALSTSTDTQYF. The V and J genes are TRBV20-1 and TRBJ2-3, with a tentative D call TRBD2 (7 bases). This CDR3 is built from 16 residues. Germline V gene lookup returns CDR1 DFQATT and CDR2 SNEGSKA (reference sequence). V lost 6 bases, J lost 0 bases, and 19 bases lay in between.

This clonotype was seen only a few times. The chain is built from TRBV11-2 and TRBJ2-5, with no clear D. The V gene's germline CDR1 is SGHAT and CDR2 FQNNGV. CDR3 size: 14 residues. Deletions cut 0 bases from V and 2 bases from J, with 7 bases between. CDR3 bases: TGTGCCAGCAGCTTAGAAGCAGCACAAGAGACCCAGTACTTC. Its protein is CASSLEAAQETQYF.

V is TRBV6-2 or TRBV6-3 and J is TRBJ1-4; tentatively, D is TRBD1 (6 bases). The germline CDR1 and CDR2 sequences are MNHEY and SVGEGT. The CDR3 has 14 amino acids. V gave up 8 bases and J gave up 0 bases, with 10 bases separating them. The CDR3 region is CASAGTSTNEKLFF. The CDR3 DNA is TGTGCCAGCGCGGGGACATCAACTAATGAAAAACTGTTTTTT.

This rearrangement joins TRBV2 to TRBJ2-7, with D unresolved. This CDR3 is built from 12 residues. V shed 4 bases and J shed 0 bases, with 4 bases lying between them. Germline V CDR1 and CDR2: SNHLY, FYNNEI. CDR3 sequence reads: CASSVSSYEQYF. In DNA, the CDR3 is TGTGCCAGCAGTGTGAGCTCCTACGAGCAGTACTTC. Full variable domain (outside the CDR3, taken from reference TRBV2 and TRBJ2-7): EPEVTQTPSHQVTQMGQEVILRCVPISNHLYFYWYRQILGQKVEFLVSFYNNEISEKSEIFDDQFSVERPDGSNFTLKIRSTKLEDSAMYFCASSVSSYEQYFGPGTRLTVT.

This clonotype was detected many times. J is TRBJ2-3 and V is TRBV4-3; TRBD2 agrees at 9 bases. The V segment lost 0 bases and the J segment 4 bases; nucleotides outside the gene matches: 2. This CDR3 is 15 amino acids long. Germline V gives CDR1 LGHNA, CDR2 YSLEER. CDR3 residues: CASSQDRGGADTQYF. The CDR3 nucleotides are TGCGCCAGCAGCCAAGATCGCGGGGGGGCAGATACGCAGTATTTT.

This clonotype showed up just a few times. The chain employs TRBV15 and TRBJ2-3, with D tentatively TRBD2 (5 bases). CDR3 length equals 13 residues. Germline V gene lookup returns CDR1 LNHNV and CDR2 YYDKDF (reference sequence). V dropped 3 bases and J dropped 3 bases, with 7 bases sitting between them. DNA of the CDR3: TGTGCCACCAGCAGGAGGGATACAGATACGCAGTATTTT. Translation: CATSRRDTDTQYF.

This chain links TRBV4-1 with TRBJ2-7, with a weak D call TRBD2 (6 bases). There are 14 residues in the CDR3. Deletions cut 3 bases from V and 1 base from J, with 10 bases between. Germline-derived CDR1 and CDR2 are MGHRA and YSYEKL. The CDR3 reads CASSQGLISYEQYF. DNA of the CDR3: TGCGCCAGCAGCCAGGGACTGATATCCTACGAGCAGTACTTC.

This clonotype was seen only a few times. V is TRBV28 and J is TRBJ2-1; 9 bases line up with TRBD2. CDR3 length equals 14 residues. Trimming at V came to 3 bases and at J to 8 bases, leaving 5 bases not matched to a gene. Germline V gene data show CDR1 as MDHEN and CDR2 as SYDVKM. CDR3 in DNA: TGTGCCAGCAGTTTGCGGGGGGGGCAGGATGAGCAGTTCTTC. This sequence encodes CASSLRGGQDEQFF.

This clonotype was detected many times. The V call is TRBV7-9, the J call TRBJ1-4; D not resolved. The V and J ends lost 4 bases and 5 bases respectively, with 17 bases between them. This CDR3 has 16 amino acids. CDR1 is SEHNR, CDR2 FQNEAQ, per germline (reference sequence). The CDR3 loop reads CASSSTRGVRNEKLFF. The CDR3 DNA follows: TGTGCCAGCAGCTCTACCCGGGGAGTACGAAATGAAAAACTGTTTTTT.

The gene calls are TRBV12-3 or TRBV12-4 and TRBJ2-5, with D perhaps TRBD1 (6 bases). The CDR3 spans 14 residues. V was trimmed by 3 bases and J by 5 bases, leaving 13 bases between them. The CDR3 DNA sequence: TGTGCCAGCAGTTTTAGATATACAGGGGAGACCCAGTACTTC. Its translation is CASSFRYTGETQYF.

This clonotype was seen a handful of times. The V call is TRBV7-9, the J call TRBJ2-1; D is possibly TRBD1 or TRBD2 (5 bases each). V was cut by 5 bases and J by 8 bases, with 22 bases left in between. This CDR3 has 16 amino acids. Germline V gene lookup returns CDR1 SEHNR and CDR2 FQNEAQ (reference sequence). The CDR3 spells CASSPTREGSGHEQFF. Here the CDR3 DNA reads TGTGCCAGCAGCCCCACCCGAGAGGGGTCCGGTCATGAGCAGTTCTTC.